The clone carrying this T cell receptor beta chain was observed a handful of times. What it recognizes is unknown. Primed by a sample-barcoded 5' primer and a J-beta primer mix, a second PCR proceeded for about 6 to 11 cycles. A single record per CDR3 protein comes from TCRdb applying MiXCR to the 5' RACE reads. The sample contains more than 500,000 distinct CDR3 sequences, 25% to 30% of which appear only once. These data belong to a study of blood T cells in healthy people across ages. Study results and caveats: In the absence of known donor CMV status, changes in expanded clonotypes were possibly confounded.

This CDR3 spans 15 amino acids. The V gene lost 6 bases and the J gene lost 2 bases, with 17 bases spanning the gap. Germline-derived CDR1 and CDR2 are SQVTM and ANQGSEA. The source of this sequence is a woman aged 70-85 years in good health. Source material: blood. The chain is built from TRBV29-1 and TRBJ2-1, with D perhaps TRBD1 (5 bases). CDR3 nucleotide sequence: TGCAGCGTAAGAAAGGACATCTTGGCCTACAATGAGCAGTTCTTC. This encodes CSVRKDILAYNEQFF.